Sequencing of this TCR beta chain was carried out in a study of CD8 T cells in Susac syndrome. Study context: Blood was drawn from Susac syndrome patients while they were therapy-naive, on corticosteroids, or on intravenous immunoglobulin alone. Study-level results: In total CD8+ repertoires, approximately 17 Susac-specific public clones were found, and roughly 5 in CD8+ TEMRA repertoires.

Germline CDR1 reads SGHVS; CDR2 reads FQNEAQ. The CDR3 contains 15 residues. V gave up 5 bases and J gave up 8 bases; unmatched junction bases: 9. Negative isolation was used for CD8+ and CD4+ T cells and FACS enrichment for TEMRA cells. Note on this clonotype: Its target is unknown.

An amount of RNA that ranged from roughly 0.45 to 1 ug was reverse transcribed with random hexamers. Each CDR3 protein gets one entry after TCRdb re-called the immunoSEQ multiplex PCR reads with MiXCR. The repertoire consists of 75,000 to 100,000 distinct CDR3 sequences, with 85% to 95% occurring once and the leading ten covering around 0.94%. V gene TRBV7-8 combines with J gene TRBJ2-2, with 9 bases matching TRBD1. This TCR came from a human donor with Susac syndrome. Specimen: CD8+ T cells from PBMCs. This CDR3 is CASSGRTGVQGELFF. CDR3 nucleotides: TGTGCCAGCAGCGGGCGGACAGGGGTGCAAGGGGAGCTGTTTTTT.